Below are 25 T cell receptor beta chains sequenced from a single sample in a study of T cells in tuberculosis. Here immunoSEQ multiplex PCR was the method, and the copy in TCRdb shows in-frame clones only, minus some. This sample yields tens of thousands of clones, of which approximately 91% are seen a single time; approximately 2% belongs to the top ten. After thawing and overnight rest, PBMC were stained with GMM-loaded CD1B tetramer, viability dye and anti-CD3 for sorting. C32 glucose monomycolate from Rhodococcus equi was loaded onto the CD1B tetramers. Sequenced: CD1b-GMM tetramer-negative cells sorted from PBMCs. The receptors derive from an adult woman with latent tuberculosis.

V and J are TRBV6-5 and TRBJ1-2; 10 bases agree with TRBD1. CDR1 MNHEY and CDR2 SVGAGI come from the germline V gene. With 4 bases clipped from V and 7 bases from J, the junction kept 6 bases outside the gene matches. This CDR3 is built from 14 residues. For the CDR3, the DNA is TGTGCCAGCAGTTCGGACAGGGGGAGTGGTGGCTACACCTTC. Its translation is CASSSDRGSGGYTF.

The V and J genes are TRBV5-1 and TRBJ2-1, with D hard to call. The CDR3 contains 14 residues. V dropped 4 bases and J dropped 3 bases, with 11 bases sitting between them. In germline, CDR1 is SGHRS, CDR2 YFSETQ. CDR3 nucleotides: TGCGCCAGCAGCGCCATTAACTTCTACAATGAGCAGTTCTTC. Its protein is CASSAINFYNEQFF.

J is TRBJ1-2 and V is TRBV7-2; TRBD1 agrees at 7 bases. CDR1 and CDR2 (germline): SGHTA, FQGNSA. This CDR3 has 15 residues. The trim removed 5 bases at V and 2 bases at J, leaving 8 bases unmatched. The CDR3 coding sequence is TGTGCCAGCAGCCTATCGACAGGGAGCAACTATGGCTACACCTTC. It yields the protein CASSLSTGSNYGYTF.

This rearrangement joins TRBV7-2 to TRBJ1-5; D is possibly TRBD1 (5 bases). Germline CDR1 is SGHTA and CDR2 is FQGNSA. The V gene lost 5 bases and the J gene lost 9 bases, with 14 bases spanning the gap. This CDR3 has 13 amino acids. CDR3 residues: CASSQGGFGPQHF. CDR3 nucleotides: TGTGCCAGCAGCCAGGGTGGGTTCGGGCCCCAGCATTTT.

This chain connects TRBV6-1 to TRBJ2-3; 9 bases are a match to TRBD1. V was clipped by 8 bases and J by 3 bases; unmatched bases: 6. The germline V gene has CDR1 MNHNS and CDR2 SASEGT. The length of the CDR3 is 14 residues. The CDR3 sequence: CASPGQGETDTQYF. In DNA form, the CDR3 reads TGTGCCAGCCCGGGACAGGGCGAGACAGATACGCAGTATTTT.

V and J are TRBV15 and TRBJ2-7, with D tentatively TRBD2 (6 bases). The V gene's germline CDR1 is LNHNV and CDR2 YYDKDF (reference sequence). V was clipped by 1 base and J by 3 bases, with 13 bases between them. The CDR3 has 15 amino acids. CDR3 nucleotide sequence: TGTGCCACCAGCAGAGTTGTAGGAGGGGACTACGAGCAGTACTTC. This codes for CATSRVVGGDYEQYF. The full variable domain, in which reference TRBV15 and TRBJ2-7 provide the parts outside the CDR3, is DAMVIQNPRYQVTQFGKPVTLSCSQTLNHNVMYWYQQKSSQAPKLLFHYYDKDFNNEADTPDNFQSRRPNTSFCFLDIRSPGLGDTAMYLCATSRVVGGDYEQYFGPGTRLTVT.

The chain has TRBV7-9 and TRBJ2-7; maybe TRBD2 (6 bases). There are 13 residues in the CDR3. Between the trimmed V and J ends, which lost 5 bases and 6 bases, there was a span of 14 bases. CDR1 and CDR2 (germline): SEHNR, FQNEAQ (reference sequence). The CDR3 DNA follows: TGTGCCAGCAGCCAGTTCGGGAGTCTCGAGCAGTACTTC. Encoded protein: CASSQFGSLEQYF. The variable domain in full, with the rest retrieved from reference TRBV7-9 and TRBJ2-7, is DTGVSQNPRHKITKRGQNVTFRCDPISEHNRLYWYRQTLGQGPEFLTYFQNEAQLEKSRLLSDRFSAERPKGSFSTLEIQRTEQGDSAMYLCASSQFGSLEQYFGPGTRLTVT.

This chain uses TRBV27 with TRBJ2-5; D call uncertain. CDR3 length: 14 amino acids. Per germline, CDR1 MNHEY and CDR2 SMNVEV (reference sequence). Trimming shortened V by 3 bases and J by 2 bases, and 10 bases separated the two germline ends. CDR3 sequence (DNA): TGTGCCAGCAGTTTCCTAAACGAACAAGAGACCCAGTACTTC. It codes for CASSFLNEQETQYF.

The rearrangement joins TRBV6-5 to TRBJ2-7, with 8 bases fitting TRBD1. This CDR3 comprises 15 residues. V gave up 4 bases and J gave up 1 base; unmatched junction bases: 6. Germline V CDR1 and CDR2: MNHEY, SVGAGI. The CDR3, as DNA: TGTGCCAGCAGTTCCTTTGGACAGGGTTCCTACGAGCAGTACTTC. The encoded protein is CASSSFGQGSYEQYF.

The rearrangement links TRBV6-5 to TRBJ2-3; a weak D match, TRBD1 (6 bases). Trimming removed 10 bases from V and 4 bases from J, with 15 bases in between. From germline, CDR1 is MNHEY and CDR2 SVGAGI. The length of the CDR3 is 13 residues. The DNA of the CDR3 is TGTGCCACCAGATCCCGGACAGCAGATACGCAGTATTTT. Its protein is CATRSRTADTQYF.

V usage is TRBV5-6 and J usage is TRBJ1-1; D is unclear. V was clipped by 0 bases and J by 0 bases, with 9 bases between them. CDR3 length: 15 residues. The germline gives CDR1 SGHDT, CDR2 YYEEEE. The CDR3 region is CASSLGQKMNTEAFF. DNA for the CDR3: TGTGCCAGCAGCTTGGGGCAGAAGATGAACACTGAAGCTTTCTTT.

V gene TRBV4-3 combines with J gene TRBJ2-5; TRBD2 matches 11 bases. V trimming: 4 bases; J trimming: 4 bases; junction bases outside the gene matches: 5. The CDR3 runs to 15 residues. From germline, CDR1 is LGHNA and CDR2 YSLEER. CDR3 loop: CASSPGTSGGETQYF. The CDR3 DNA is TGCGCCAGCAGCCCGGGGACTAGCGGTGGAGAGACCCAGTACTTC.

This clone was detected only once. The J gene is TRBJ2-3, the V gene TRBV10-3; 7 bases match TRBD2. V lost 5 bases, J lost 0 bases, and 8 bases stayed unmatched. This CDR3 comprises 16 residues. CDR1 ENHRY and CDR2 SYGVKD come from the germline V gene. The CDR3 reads CAISRGKAGSTDTQYF. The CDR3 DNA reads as TGTGCCATCAGTAGGGGAAAAGCGGGGAGCACAGATACGCAGTATTTT.

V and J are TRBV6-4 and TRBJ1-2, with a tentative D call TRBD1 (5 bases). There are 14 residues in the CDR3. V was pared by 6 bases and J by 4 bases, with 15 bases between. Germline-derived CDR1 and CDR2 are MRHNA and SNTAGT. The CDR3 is CASSPSGAGYGYTF. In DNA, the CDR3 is TGTGCCAGCAGCCCTAGTGGGGCAGGCTATGGCTACACCTTC.

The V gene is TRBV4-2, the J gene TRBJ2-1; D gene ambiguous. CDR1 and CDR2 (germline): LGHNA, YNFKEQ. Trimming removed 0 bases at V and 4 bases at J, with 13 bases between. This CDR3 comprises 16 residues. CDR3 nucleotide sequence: TGTGCCAGCAGCCAAGATTTTCGCGGTGGGTACAATGAGCAGTTCTTC. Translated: CASSQDFRGGYNEQFF.

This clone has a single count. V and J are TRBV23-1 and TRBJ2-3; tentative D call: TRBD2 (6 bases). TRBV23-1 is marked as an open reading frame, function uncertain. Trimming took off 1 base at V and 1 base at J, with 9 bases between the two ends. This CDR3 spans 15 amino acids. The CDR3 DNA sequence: TGCGCCAGCAGTCAATTTAAGCGGGGCACAGATACGCAGTATTTT. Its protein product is CASSQFKRGTDTQYF.

CDR3: CATASRRSNNSPLHF. The CDR3 DNA reads as TGTGCCACAGCTTCCAGGAGGAGTAATAATTCACCCCTCCACTTT. The V gene is TRBV2, the J gene TRBJ1-6; no clear D gene. Germline-derived CDR1 and CDR2 are SNHLY and FYNNEI. Trimming removed 10 bases from V and 5 bases from J, with 18 bases in between. CDR3 length: 15 residues. The whole variable domain, remainder taken from reference TRBV2 and TRBJ1-6, is EPEVTQTPSHQVTQMGQEVILRCVPISNHLYFYWYRQILGQKVEFLVSFYNNEISEKSEIFDDQFSVERPDGSNFTLKIRSTKLEDSAMYFCATASRRSNNSPLHFGNGTRLTVT.

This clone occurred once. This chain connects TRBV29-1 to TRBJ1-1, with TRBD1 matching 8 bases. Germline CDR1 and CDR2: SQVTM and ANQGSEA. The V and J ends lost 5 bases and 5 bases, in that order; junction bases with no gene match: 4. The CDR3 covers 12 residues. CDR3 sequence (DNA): TGCAGCGTTTCCAACAGGGGGACTGAAGCTTTCTTT. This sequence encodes CSVSNRGTEAFF.

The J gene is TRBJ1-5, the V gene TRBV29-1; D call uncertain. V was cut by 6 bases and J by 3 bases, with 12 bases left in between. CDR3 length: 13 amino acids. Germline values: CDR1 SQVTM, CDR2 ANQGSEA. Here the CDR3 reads CSVTHENNQPQHF. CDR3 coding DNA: TGCAGCGTCACACACGAAAACAATCAGCCCCAGCATTTT.

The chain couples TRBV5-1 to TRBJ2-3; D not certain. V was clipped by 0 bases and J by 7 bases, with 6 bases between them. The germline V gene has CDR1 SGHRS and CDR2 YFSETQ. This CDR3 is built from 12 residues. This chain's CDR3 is CASSLDSNTQYF. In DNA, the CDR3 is TGCGCCAGCAGCTTGGATTCCAATACGCAGTATTTT.

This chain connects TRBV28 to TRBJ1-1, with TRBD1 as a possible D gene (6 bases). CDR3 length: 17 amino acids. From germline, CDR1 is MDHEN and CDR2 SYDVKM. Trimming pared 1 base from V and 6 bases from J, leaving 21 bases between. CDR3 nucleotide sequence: TGTGCCAGCAGTTTATCCCCGTCTTTTGTAGGGGGAGCTGAAGCTTTCTTT. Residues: CASSLSPSFVGGAEAFF.

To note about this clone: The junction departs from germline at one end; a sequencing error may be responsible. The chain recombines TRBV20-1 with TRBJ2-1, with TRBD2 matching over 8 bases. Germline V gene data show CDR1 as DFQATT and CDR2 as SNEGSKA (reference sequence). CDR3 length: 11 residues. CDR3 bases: TGTTCGGTAGCGGGGACGATTGAGCAGTTCTTC. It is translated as CSVAGTIEQFF.

The DNA of the CDR3 is TGCGCCAGCAGCTTGGGTAGTTACGGCTCCTACAATGAGCAGTTCTTC. Protein sequence: CASSLGSYGSYNEQFF. The J gene is TRBJ2-1, the V gene TRBV5-1, with D hard to call. Germline V gene sequence: CDR1 SGHRS, CDR2 YFSETQ. The CDR3 extends over 16 amino acids. Deletions cut 0 bases from V and 0 bases from J, with 10 bases between.

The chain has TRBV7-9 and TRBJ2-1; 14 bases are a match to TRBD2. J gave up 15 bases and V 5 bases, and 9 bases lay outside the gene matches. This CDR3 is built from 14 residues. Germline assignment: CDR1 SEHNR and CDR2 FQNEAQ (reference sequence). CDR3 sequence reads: CASSPRLAGGQWFF. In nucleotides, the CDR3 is TGTGCCAGCAGCCCCCGACTAGCGGGGGGGCAATGGTTCTTC.

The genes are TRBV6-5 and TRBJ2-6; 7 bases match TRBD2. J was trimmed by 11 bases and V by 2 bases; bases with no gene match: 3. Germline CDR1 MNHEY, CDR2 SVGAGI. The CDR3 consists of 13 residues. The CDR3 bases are TGTGCCAGCAGTTACGGACTAGTAGACGTCCTGACTTTC. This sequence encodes CASSYGLVDVLTF.